The entry that follows covers one T cell receptor (beta chain) sequence. This sample was taken from a study of blood T cell repertoires in COVID-19. Clones were read by immunoSEQ multiplex PCR, and TCRdb kept only the in-frame ones, dropping some. The sample contains under 300,000 clones, 75% to 90% of which appear only once. Trimming took off 0 bases at V and 0 bases at J, with 9 bases between the two ends. Germline assignment: CDR1 MNHNS and CDR2 SASEGT. This CDR3 contains 16 residues. The material sequenced was peripheral blood. The receptor's source is a woman aged 55-70 years with active or convalescent COVID-19. This rearrangement joins TRBV6-1 to TRBJ1-3; no firm D call. CDR3 in amino acids: CASSEAGTASGNTIYF. The CDR3 nucleotides read TGTGCCAGCAGTGAAGCTGGCACCGCCTCTGGAAACACCATATATTTT.